This TCR beta chain was profiled in a study of T cells after yellow fever vaccination. Study background: SMART-Seq v4 Ultra Low Input prepared libraries from low-cell fractions.

5'RACE template switching produced TCR cDNA carrying a universal primer site and UMIs. TCRdb redid the calling of the 5' RACE reads with MiXCR, one entry per CDR3 protein. The sample consists of 250,000 to 300,000 distinct CDR3 sequences, approximately 13% of them appearing once. CDR3 length: 11 residues. Germline CDR1 and CDR2: DFQATT and SNEGSKA (reference sequence). Study-level findings and limits: The appearance of a small share of clonotypes in both CD4 and CD8 compartments was observed.

This clonotype was seen more than once but under ten times. Its cognate antigen is unknown. The chain couples TRBV20-1 to TRBJ2-5, with D tentatively TRBD2 (6 bases). This TCR derives from a man aged 25 to 40 who received the YFV17D yellow fever vaccine. The sequencing used CD4+ T cells sorted from PBMCs, collected 45 days after the yellow fever booster vaccination. The CDR3 protein is CRSRRGETQYF. CDR3 DNA sequence: TGCAGGAGTCGGCGGGGAGAGACCCAGTACTTC.